This TCR beta chain is from a study of T cell changes during pregnancy in multiple sclerosis. This CDR3 is built from 12 residues. The V gene's germline CDR1 is LNHDA and CDR2 SQIVND (reference sequence). V lost 7 bases, J lost 3 bases, and 9 bases lay in between. Libraries were prepared by immunoSEQ multiplex PCR; TCRdb keeps only in-frame clonotypes and omits some of them. The data show around 88,000 clones, with approximately 92% seen just once and over 2% held by the top ten. The receptor comes from a female donor with multiple sclerosis, enrolled in a pregnancy study. The chain carries TRBV19 and TRBJ2-5, with D tentatively TRBD1 (5 bases). The source material was peripheral blood, sampled in the first trimester of pregnancy. The CDR3 protein is CASTNRKETQYF. The CDR3 DNA reads TGTGCCAGTACCAACAGGAAAGAGACCCAGTACTTC.